This entry lists 3 T cell receptor beta chains sequenced from one sample in a study of cytomegalovirus exposure and HLA in healthy donors. The PCR used 60 Vbeta and 13 Jbeta primers. The data were produced by immunoSEQ multiplex PCR, yet TCRdb's version contains in-frame clones alone and is incomplete. The sample spans 150,000 or so clones; the ten largest clones claim roughly 2%. Specimen: PBMCs. The receptors were gathered from a man aged 25 to 40 in good health and CMV-seronegative.

The rearrangement joins TRBV29-1 to TRBJ1-2, with 8 bases identical to TRBD1. The V segment lost 1 base and the J segment 7 bases; nucleotides outside the gene matches: 11. Germline CDR1 SQVTM, CDR2 ANQGSEA. CDR3 length: 15 amino acids. The CDR3 nucleotides are TGCAGCGTTGAAGGAGTGGCCAGGGGGCGGGTTGGCTACACCTTC. Its protein product is CSVEGVARGRVGYTF.

The V and J genes are TRBV28 and TRBJ2-5, with D possibly TRBD1 on 7 matching bases. With 4 bases removed from V and 7 bases from J, the gap between germline ends came to 25 bases. Germline CDR1 and CDR2: MDHEN and SYDVKM. This CDR3 is 17 amino acids long. CDR3: CASSSSRITGVGGTQYF. CDR3 nucleotide sequence: TGTGCCAGCAGTTCCAGCAGGATAACAGGGGTCGGGGGGACCCAGTACTTC.

The chain joins TRBV7-2 to TRBJ2-1; no reliable D call. This CDR3 has 12 amino acids. Trimming stripped 3 bases from V and 6 bases from J, with 6 bases between. The germline V gene has CDR1 SGHTA and CDR2 FQGNSA. The CDR3 here is CASSFFINEQFF. CDR3 DNA: TGTGCCAGCAGCTTCTTTATCAATGAGCAGTTCTTC.